This T cell receptor beta chain originates from a study of response to subunit inactivated influenza vaccine (dated by TCRdb to 2017 to 2018). With respect to the entire study: Deep quantitative profiling of the T cell receptor repertoire was used in the study to follow responses to a trivalent subunit inactivated influenza vaccine. Overall results and qualifications from the work: The authors suggested that each seasonal influenza vaccination may recruit only a limited number of new T cells.

This clonotype has more than one count but fewer than ten. Its antigen is still unknown. The input lacks base qualities; no much larger clone sits a single base away. To prepare the library, RT-PCR was applied. Sequencing instrument: Illumina HiSeq 2500. The public reads were reprocessed in TCRdb via fastp at Q25 and MiXCR, keeping in-frame beta chains. For every CDR3 protein sequence, its rows merge into one entry that carries the most common genes and DNA. The sample contains 860,000 or so distinct CDR3 sequences, about 20% of them found a single time. The ten largest account for 10% to 13% of the sample. Clipping removes 1 base from V and 3 bases from J, with 0 as the unmatched junction base count. The CDR3 runs 14 amino acids, cysteine and phenylalanine included. Only CDR3 DNA remains: 42 bases, in frame from the first base. CDR1 and CDR2 were assigned from the germline V gene as LGHNA and YNFKEQ.

This TCR came from a man aged 45-65 years who received an inactivated influenza vaccine. Donor details come from another sample of the same person, matched by shared clones. The sequence joins TRBV4-2 to TRBJ2-5; the central 9 bases match TRBD1. Source: PBMCs from blood, taken more than 4 days after vaccination. The CDR3 is CASSQGTGEETQYF. At the DNA level, the sequence is TGTGCCAGCAGCCAAGGGACAGGGGAAGAGACCCAGTACTTC.